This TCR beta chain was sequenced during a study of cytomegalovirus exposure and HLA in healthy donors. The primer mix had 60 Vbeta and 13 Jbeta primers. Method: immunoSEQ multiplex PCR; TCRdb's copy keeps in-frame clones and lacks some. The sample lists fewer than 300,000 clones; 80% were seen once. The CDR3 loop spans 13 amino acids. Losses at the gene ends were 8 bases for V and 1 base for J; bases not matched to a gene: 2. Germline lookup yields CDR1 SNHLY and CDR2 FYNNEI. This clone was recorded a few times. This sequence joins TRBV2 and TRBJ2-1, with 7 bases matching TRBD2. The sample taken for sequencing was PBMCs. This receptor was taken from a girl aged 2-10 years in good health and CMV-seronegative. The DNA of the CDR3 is TGTGCCAGCCTAGCGGATTCCTACAATGAGCAGTTCTTC. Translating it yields CASLADSYNEQFF.